This T cell receptor (beta chain) was obtained from a study of blood T cells in healthy people across ages. This clonotype was detected many times. The antigen remains unidentified. General observations from the study: With unsorted PBMCs, a conclusive comparison of naive versus antigen-experienced cells was not possible. In the absence of known donor CMV status, changes in expanded clonotypes were possibly confounded.

A second PCR, run for about 6 to 11 cycles, used a sample-barcoded 5' primer plus a J-beta primer mix. TCRdb analysed the 5' RACE reads with MiXCR anew, one entry per CDR3 protein. The sample contains roughly 800,000 distinct CDR3 sequences, about 36% of which appear only once. Germline V gene lookup returns CDR1 LGHNA and CDR2 YSLEER. The ends lost 1 base at V and 0 bases at J; junction bases unmatched: 5. This CDR3 is 17 amino acids long. This clonotype originated in a man between 18 and 35 years old in good health. The sequencing sample was made of blood. This rearrangement joins TRBV4-3 to TRBJ2-3, with 9 bases fitting TRBD2. The CDR3 sequence: CASSQGTSVTSTDTQYF. The CDR3 DNA reads TGCGCCAGCAGCCAAGGGACTAGCGTGACGAGCACAGATACGCAGTATTTT.